The T cell receptor (beta chain) described here comes from a study of blood T cell repertoires in COVID-19 (TCRdb year 2020). A note on the overall study: Samples from collaborators originated in the United States, Italy and Spain and spanned both the acute and convalescent phases of COVID-19. The material from the prospective study consisted of cDNA or gDNA derived from T cells, B-cell-depleted T cells, or PBMCs. Deeply sampled blood TCRbeta repertoires from subjects exposed to, actively infected with, or recovered from COVID-19 were included in the dataset. The repertoires were released in a freely available public database intended as a resource for research on the immune response to SARS-CoV-2. Samples came from the ongoing ImmuneRACE study (first 160 participants) plus 1,254 subjects from 6 global collaborators. The sample metadata nearly always contained a de-identified subject ID, COVID-19 status, age in years and sex. Where available, HLA class I and class II types were taken from metadata supplied by the sample provider and were not determined by assay-based typing.

Another Seattle source contributed samples from volunteer blood donors who had recovered from COVID-19. Collaborating institutions collected whole blood in K2EDTA tubes following their own protocols. Collaborator samples were shipped for TCRbeta analysis as frozen whole blood, isolated PBMCs, or DNA extracted from either sample type. The germline V gene encodes CDR1 SQVTM and CDR2 ANQGSEA. From the cysteine through the phenylalanine, the CDR3 covers 13 amino acids. The CDR3 DNA has 39 bases and is translated from base 1. The V end loses 4 bases and the J end loses 0 bases, and a stretch of 7 bases separates them. Concerning this clone itself: Its antigen is still unknown. No base qualities exist here, and no much larger clone lies one base off it.

Results the study describes overall, beyond this receptor: The quantity of clinical and demographic metadata differed by source and by participant and was supplied without curation.

TCRbeta CDR3 regions were amplified from genomic DNA using the immunoSEQ Assay, a bias-controlled multiplex PCR. The authors' analysis ran thus. The number of nucleated cells in each sample was estimated by amplification of reference gene primers within the assay. To quantify the absolute abundance of each unique TCRbeta CDR3 rearrangement, sequence reads were collapsed and filtered. For each sample, productive Simpson clonality was calculated as the square root of Simpson's diversity index over productive rearrangements. TCRdb obtained this table from immuneACCESS and retained in-frame rearrangements with V and J assigned. These tables miss some clones; where compared with another copy, unresolved V genes account for less than half of the shortfall, and the remainder is unexplained. The V and J calls and the clone size are those of that table, but D and trimming were determined from the DNA. Within this sample are 150,000 to 200,000 clones, with under 85% of them counted one time only. The ten largest clones take up about 1.2% of the sample.

The TCR comes from a man in his fifties or sixties who had recovered from COVID-19. Sequences were obtained from peripheral blood. The rearrangement joined TRBV29-1 to TRBJ1-3; TRBD1 might be the D gene, on 6 matching bases. Read as DNA, the sequence is TGCAGCGTTGGAGGGGGCTCTGGAAACACCATATATTTT. It translates to CSVGGGSGNTIYF.